These 5 T cell receptor beta chains were sequenced from one sample in a study of T cell repertoires in cytomegalovirus infection. TCRdb itself ran the reads through MiXCR, one entry per CDR3 protein. The data hold some 130,000 distinct CDR3 sequences, with less than 9.5% observed a single time. The sequenced sample consisted of PBMCs. These receptors came from a human donor in good health (CMV status not recorded). Some clones in this sample may be carry-over from other donors' samples.

This clonotype has ten or more counts. The chain links TRBV5-1 to TRBJ1-1; no reliable D call. Germline lookup yields CDR1 SGHRS and CDR2 YFSETQ. CDR3 length: 13 residues. The germline V and J ends were trimmed by 0 bases and 8 bases, with 11 bases remaining between them. The CDR3 coding sequence is TGCGCCAGCAGCTTGGGGTGGCACCCAGAAGCTTTCTTT. It translates to CASSLGWHPEAFF.

This clonotype has ten or more counts. The V and J genes are TRBV5-5 and TRBJ2-1; TRBD1 matches at 7 bases. Trimming took 3 bases from V and 3 from J; bases not matched to a gene: 9. The germline CDR1 and CDR2 sequences are SGHKS and YYEKEE (reference sequence). The CDR3 has 16 residues. DNA for the CDR3: TGTGCCAGCAGCTGGGATCCTAGGGGGCTCTACAATGAGCAGTTCTTC. Translated, it gives CASSWDPRGLYNEQFF.

This clonotype has a handful of counts. J is TRBJ2-7 and V is TRBV23-1, with D possibly being TRBD2 (6 bases). TRBV23-1 is classed as an ORF, of uncertain function. The length of the CDR3 is 16 residues. V dropped 0 bases and J dropped 6 bases, with 18 bases sitting between them. The CDR3 coding sequence is TGCGCCAGCAGTCAATCGGCGGGGCCTCTATTTTCCGAGCAGTACTTC. Its translation: CASSQSAGPLFSEQYF.

This clonotype was seen repeatedly, ten times or more. J is TRBJ2-5 and V is TRBV28; 9 bases agree with TRBD2. Germline V gene sequence: CDR1 MDHEN, CDR2 SYDVKM. This CDR3 is built from 16 residues. Trimming at V came to 2 bases and at J to 5 bases, leaving 9 bases not matched to a gene. This CDR3 is CASSLMPRGGWETQYF. The CDR3, as DNA: TGTGCCAGCAGTTTAATGCCGCGGGGGGGCTGGGAGACCCAGTACTTC.

There are many counts of this clonotype. The V and J genes are TRBV5-6 and TRBJ2-4; maybe TRBD1 (5 bases). Germline CDR1 SGHDT, CDR2 YYEEEE. V gave up 4 bases and J gave up 6 bases, with 26 bases separating them. CDR3 length: 18 residues. The CDR3 region has the DNA TGTGCCAGCAGCCAACTCATCCAGGGCCCGGGCACGGGAAACATTCAGTACTTC. Protein: CASSQLIQGPGTGNIQYF.